This entry lists 3 T cell receptor beta chains sequenced from one sample in a study of response to subunit inactivated influenza vaccine. A single record per CDR3 protein comes from TCRdb applying MiXCR to the RT-PCR reads. This sample has approximately 700,000 distinct CDR3 sequences, with 15% to 18% found just once. The material was PBMCs from blood, obtained roughly 13 days after vaccination. The receptors shown here come from a man in his fifties who received an inactivated influenza vaccine.

The V and J genes are TRBV10-3 and TRBJ2-1; the match to TRBD2 covers 12 bases. In germline, CDR1 is ENHRY, CDR2 SYGVKD. V shed 7 bases and J 5 bases; nucleotides not matched to a gene: 3. This CDR3 has 14 amino acids. The CDR3 DNA sequence: TGTGCCATCAACGGACTAGCGGGAAACAATGAGCAGTTCTTC. Its translation: CAINGLAGNNEQFF.

The chain employs TRBV2 and TRBJ2-3; D is unclear. CDR3 size: 13 residues. V lost 3 bases and J lost 6, with 10 bases in between. Germline lookup yields CDR1 SNHLY and CDR2 FYNNEI. CDR3 in DNA: TGTGCCAGCAGTGAGGGCAGTAGGGATACGCAGTATTTT. Translating gives CASSEGSRDTQYF.

The chain uses TRBV20-1 and TRBJ2-2, with 7 bases fitting TRBD2. The ends lost 2 bases at V and 6 bases at J; junction bases unmatched: 6. Germline values: CDR1 DFQATT, CDR2 SNEGSKA (reference sequence). The CDR3 loop spans 14 amino acids. The CDR3 coding sequence is TGCAGTGCTAGATCCAGCGGGGTGGCCGGGGAGCTGTTTTTT. This sequence encodes CSARSSGVAGELFF.